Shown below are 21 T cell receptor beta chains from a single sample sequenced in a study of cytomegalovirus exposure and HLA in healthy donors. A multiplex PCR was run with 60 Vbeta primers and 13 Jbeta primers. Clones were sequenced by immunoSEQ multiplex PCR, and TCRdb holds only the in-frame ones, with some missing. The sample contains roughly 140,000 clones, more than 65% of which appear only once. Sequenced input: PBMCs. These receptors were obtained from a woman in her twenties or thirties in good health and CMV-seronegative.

Here the CDR3 DNA reads TGTGCCAGCAGTTCGACAGGGGCGGTGGAGACCCAGTACTTC. Amino acid sequence: CASSSTGAVETQYF. The chain links TRBV6-5 to TRBJ2-5, with TRBD1 matching over 8 bases. With 4 bases clipped from V and 5 bases from J, the junction kept 6 bases outside the gene matches. CDR3 size: 14 residues. Germline V CDR1 and CDR2: MNHEY, SVGAGI.

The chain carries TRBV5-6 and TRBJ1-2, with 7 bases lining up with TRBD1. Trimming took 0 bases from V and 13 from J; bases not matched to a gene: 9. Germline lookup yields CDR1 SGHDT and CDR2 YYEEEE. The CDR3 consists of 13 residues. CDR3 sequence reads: CASSLGRDSRSTF. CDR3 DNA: TGTGCCAGCAGCTTGGGTCGGGACAGTCGTAGCACCTTC.

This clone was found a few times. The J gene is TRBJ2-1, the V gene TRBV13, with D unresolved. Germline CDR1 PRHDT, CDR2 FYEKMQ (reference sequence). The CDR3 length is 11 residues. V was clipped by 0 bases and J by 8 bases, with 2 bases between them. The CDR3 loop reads CASSLGDEQFF. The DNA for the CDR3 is TGTGCCAGCAGCTTAGGCGATGAGCAGTTCTTC. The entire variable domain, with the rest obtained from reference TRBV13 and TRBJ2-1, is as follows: AAGVIQSPRHLIKEKRETATLKCYPIPRHDTVYWYQQGPGQDPQFLISFYEKMQSDKGSIPDRFSAQQFSDYHSELNMSSLELGDSALYFCASSLGDEQFFGPGTRLTVL.

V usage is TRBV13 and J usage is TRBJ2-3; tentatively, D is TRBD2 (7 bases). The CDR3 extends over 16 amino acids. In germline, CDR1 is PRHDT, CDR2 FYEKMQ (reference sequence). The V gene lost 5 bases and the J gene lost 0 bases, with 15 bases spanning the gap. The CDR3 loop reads CASSRGAGASTDTQYF. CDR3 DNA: TGTGCCAGCAGCCGTGGGGCGGGGGCTAGCACAGATACGCAGTATTTT.

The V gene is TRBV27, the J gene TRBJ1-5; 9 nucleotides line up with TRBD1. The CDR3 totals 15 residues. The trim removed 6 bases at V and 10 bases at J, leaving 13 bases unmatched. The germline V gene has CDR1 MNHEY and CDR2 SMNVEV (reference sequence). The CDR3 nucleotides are TGTGCCAGCAGACGTACCGGGACAGGGAAATCACCCCAGCATTTT. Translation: CASRRTGTGKSPQHF.

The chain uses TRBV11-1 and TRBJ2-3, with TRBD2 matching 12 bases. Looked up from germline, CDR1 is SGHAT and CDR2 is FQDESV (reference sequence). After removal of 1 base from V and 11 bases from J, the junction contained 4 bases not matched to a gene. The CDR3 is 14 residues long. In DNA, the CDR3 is TGTGCCAGCAGCTTAGACGCGACTAGCGGGGGGCAGTATTTT. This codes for CASSLDATSGGQYF.

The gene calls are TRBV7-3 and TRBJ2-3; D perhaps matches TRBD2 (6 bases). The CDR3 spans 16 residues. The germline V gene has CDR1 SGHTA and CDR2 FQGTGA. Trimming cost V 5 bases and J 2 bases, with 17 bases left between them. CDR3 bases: TGTGCCAGCAGCCTAGGGACTGGTGAGAACACAGATACGCAGTATTTT. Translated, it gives CASSLGTGENTDTQYF. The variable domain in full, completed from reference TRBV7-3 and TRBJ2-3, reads GAGVSQTPSNKVTEKGKYVELRCDPISGHTALYWYRQSLGQGPEFLIYFQGTGAADDSGLPNDRFFAVRPEGSVSTLKIQRTERGDSAVYLCASSLGTGENTDTQYFGPGTRLTVL.

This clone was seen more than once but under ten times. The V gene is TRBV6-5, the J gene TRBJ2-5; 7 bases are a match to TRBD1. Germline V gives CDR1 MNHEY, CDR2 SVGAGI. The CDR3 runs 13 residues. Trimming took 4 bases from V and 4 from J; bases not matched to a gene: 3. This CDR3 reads CASSFGDRETQYF. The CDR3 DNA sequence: TGTGCCAGCAGTTTTGGGGACAGAGAGACCCAGTACTTC.

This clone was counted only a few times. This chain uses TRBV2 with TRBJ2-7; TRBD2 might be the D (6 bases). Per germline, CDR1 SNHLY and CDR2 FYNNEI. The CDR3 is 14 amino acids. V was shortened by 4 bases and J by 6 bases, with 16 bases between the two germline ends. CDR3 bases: TGTGCCAGCAGTGTTGATCCTGCGGGGAGCGAGCAGTACTTC. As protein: CASSVDPAGSEQYF.

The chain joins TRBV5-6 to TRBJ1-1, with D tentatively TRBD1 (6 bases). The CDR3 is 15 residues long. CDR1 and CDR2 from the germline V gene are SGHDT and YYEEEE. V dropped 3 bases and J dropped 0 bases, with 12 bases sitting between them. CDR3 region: CASSSSGDMNTEAFF. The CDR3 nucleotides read TGTGCCAGCAGCTCCTCAGGGGACATGAACACTGAAGCTTTCTTT.

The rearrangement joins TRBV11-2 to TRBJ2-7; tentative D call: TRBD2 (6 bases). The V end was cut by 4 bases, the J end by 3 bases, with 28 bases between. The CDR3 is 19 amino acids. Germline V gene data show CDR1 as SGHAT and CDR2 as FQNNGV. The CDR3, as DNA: TGTGCCAGCAGCTCCGAGTCCTCGGGAGTTCTGTCATTCAGCTACGAGCAGTACTTC. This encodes CASSSESSGVLSFSYEQYF.

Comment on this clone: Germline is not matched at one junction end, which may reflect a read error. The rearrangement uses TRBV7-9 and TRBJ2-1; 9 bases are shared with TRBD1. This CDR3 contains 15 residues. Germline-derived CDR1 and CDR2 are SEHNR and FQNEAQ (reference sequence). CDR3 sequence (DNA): TGTTCCAGCAGCTTTCTGGACAGGGGTTACAATGAGCAGTTCTTC. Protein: CSSSFLDRGYNEQFF.

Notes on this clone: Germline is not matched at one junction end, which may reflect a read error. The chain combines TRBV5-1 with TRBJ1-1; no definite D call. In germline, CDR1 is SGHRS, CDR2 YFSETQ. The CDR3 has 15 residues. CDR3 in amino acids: CAGSLALGQNTEAFF. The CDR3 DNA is TGCGCCGGCAGCTTGGCTTTGGGCCAGAACACTGAAGCTTTCTTT. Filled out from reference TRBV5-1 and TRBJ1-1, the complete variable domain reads KAGVTQTPRYLIKTRGQQVTLSCSPISGHRSVSWYQQTPGQGLQFLFEYFSETQRNKGNFPGRFSGRQFSNSRSEMNVSTLELGDSALYLCAGSLALGQNTEAFFGQGTRLTVV.

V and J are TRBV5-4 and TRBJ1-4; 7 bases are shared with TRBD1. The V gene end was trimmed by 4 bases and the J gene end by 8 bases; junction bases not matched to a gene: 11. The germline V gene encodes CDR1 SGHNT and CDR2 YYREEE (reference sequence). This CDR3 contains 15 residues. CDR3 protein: CASSGGKGAEEKLFF. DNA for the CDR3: TGTGCCAGCAGCGGGGGAAAGGGGGCTGAGGAAAAACTGTTTTTT.

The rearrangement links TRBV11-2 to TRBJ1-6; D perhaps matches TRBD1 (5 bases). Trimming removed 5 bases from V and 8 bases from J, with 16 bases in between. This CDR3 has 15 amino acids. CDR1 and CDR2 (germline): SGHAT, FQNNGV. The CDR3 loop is CASSPRGGRDSPLHF. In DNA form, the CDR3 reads TGTGCCAGCAGCCCCCGGGGGGGGAGGGATTCACCCCTCCACTTT.

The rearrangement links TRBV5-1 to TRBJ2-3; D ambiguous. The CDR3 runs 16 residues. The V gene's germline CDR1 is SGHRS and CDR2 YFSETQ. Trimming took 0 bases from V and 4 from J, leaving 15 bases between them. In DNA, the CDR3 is TGCGCCAGCAGCTTGGCCTACGTTTCGGGTGCAGATACGCAGTATTTT. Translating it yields CASSLAYVSGADTQYF.

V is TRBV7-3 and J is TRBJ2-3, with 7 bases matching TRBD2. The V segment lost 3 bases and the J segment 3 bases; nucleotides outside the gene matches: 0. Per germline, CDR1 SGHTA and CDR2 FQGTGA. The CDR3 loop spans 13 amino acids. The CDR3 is CASSLGGTDTQYF. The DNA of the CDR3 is TGTGCCAGCAGCTTGGGGGGGACAGATACGCAGTATTTT.

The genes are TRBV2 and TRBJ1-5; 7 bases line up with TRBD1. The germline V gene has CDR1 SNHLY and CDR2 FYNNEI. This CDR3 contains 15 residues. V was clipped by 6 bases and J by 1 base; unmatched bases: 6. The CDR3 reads CASRQTGLSNQPQHF. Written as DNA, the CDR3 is TGTGCCAGCAGACAGACAGGGTTGAGCAATCAGCCCCAGCATTTT.

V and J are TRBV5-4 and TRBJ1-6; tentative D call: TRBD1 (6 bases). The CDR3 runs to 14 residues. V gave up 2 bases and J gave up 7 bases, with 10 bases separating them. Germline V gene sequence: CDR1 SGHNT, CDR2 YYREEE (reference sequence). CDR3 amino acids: CASSLHQGNSPLHF. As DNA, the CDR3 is TGTGCCAGCAGCTTACATCAGGGGAATTCACCCCTCCACTTT. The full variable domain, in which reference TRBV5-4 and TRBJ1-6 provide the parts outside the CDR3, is ETGVTQSPTHLIKTRGQQVTLRCSSQSGHNTVSWYQQALGQGPQFIFQYYREEENGRGNFPPRFSGLQFPNYSSELNVNALELDDSALYLCASSLHQGNSPLHFGNGTRLTVT.

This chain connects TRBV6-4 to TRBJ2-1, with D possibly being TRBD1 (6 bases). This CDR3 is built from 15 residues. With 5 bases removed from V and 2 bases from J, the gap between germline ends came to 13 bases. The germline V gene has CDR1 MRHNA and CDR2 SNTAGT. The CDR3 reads CASSRQTGAYNEQFF. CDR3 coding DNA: TGTGCCAGCAGTCGCCAGACAGGAGCCTACAATGAGCAGTTCTTC.

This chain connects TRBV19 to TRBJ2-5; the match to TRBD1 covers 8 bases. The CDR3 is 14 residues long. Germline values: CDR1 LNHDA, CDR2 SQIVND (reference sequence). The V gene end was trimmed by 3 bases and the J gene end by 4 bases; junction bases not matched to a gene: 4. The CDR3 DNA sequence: TGTGCCAGTAGTATTGGAGACAGGGGAGAGACCCAGTACTTC. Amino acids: CASSIGDRGETQYF.